This entry concerns a single T cell receptor beta chain. The antigen remains undetermined. The PCR employed 60 Vbeta primers together with 13 Jbeta primers. Here immunoSEQ multiplex PCR was the method, and the copy in TCRdb shows in-frame clones only, minus some. The table lists 95,000 to 150,000 clones, approximately 17% of them singletons. The record originates from a study of cytomegalovirus exposure and HLA in healthy donors. Germline V gives CDR1 SNHLY, CDR2 FYNNEI. CDR3 length: 12 residues. V was trimmed by 6 bases and J by 0 bases, leaving 6 bases between them. The study, taken as a whole, reports: CMV serostatus was the sole immune exposure data available. Later, an analysis showed that TCR beta chains associated with HLA were more clonally expanded than others that were equally common.

Sequenced: PBMCs. The origin of this receptor is a female donor in good health and CMV-seropositive. The V call is TRBV2, the J call TRBJ2-7; D is perhaps TRBD2 (6 bases). The CDR3 nucleotides are TGTGCCAGCAGGGACTACTCCTACGAGCAGTACTTC. This encodes CASRDYSYEQYF.